This TCR beta chain was retrieved from a study of blood T cell repertoires in COVID-19. Across the study: PBMCs, B-cell-depleted T cells, or T cells provided the cDNA or gDNA that made up the material.

Sequencing used immunoSEQ multiplex PCR; TCRdb keeps in-frame clones, though not all of them. The repertoire holds approximately 81,000 clones, with about four fifths as singletons. V lost 0 bases and J lost 1; bases outside the gene matches: 14. This CDR3 has 19 residues. Germline CDR1 and CDR2: WSHSY and SAAADI. This sequence originates from a human donor in a cohort sampled during active COVID-19. The chain recombines TRBV10-2 with TRBJ2-7; TRBD1 matches 8 bases. Sequencing was performed on peripheral blood. The CDR3 sequence is CASSESLFSGRGPSYEQYF. CDR3 DNA: TGCGCCAGCAGTGAGTCACTGTTTTCGGGCAGGGGGCCTTCCTACGAGCAGTACTTC.